The source of this T cell receptor (beta chain) is a study of identifying expanded T cells in peripheral blood. Study-wide points: Over about two and four weeks, about 15 and 19 clones changed, versus roughly 1.1 between replicates.

Comment on this clone: Its antigen is currently unknown.

Assay: immunoSEQ multiplex PCR; the TCRdb copy retains only in-frame clones and omits some. The table includes over 100,000 clones, around 88% detected once. Sequencing was carried out using blood. This TCR came from a person between 18 and 70 years old in good health.

CDR3 nucleotide sequence: TGTGCCAGCAGTAGGACAGGGAGGCTCTACGAGCAGTACTTC. Protein product: CASSRTGRLYEQYF. This chain connects TRBV6-1 to TRBJ2-7, with 8 bases aligning to TRBD1. V was clipped by 5 bases and J by 3 bases; unmatched bases: 6. The CDR3 has 14 amino acids. Germline V CDR1 and CDR2: MNHNS, SASEGT.